The rows below give T cell receptor beta chains drawn from one sample of a study of breast tumors, draining lymph nodes, adjacent tissues. TCRdb fed the multiplex PCR reads into MiXCR, producing one record per CDR3 protein. This table holds 150,000 or so distinct CDR3 sequences, roughly a third found once. Sequencing input: axillary lymph node tissue. The receptors shown here come from a female donor with breast cancer. Some clones in this sample may be carry-over from other donors' samples. Both conserved end residues are part of each CDR3. A D gene is named only where the DNA matches it firmly. The size field is filled for only some rows; it gives once, few, many or a size class.

j_gene: TRBJ2-7
v_gene: TRBV15
d_gene: TRBD1
abundance: .
CDR3nt: TGTGCCACCAGCAGACACAAACCGGGACAGGGGGTCTACGAGCAGTACTTC
CDR3aa: CATSRHKPGQGVYEQYF

j_gene: TRBJ2-1
v_gene: TRBV6-4
d_gene: .
abundance: many
CDR3nt: TGTGCCAGCAGTGACAACGTCGAGCAGTTCTTC
CDR3aa: CASSDNVEQFF

j_gene: TRBJ1-2
v_gene: TRBV15
d_gene: .
abundance: .
CDR3nt: TGTGCCACCAGCTCTGGAGCCGGGAACTATGGCTACACCTTC
CDR3aa: CATSSGAGNYGYTF

j_gene: TRBJ2-3
v_gene: TRBV24-1
d_gene: TRBD2
abundance: once
CDR3nt: TGTGCCACCAGTGTCAAGCGGGGGTCCACAGATGCGCAGTATTTT
CDR3aa: CATSVKRGSTDAQYF

j_gene: TRBJ2-7
v_gene: TRBV20-1
d_gene: .
abundance: many
CDR3nt: TGCAGTGCTAGAGAAAACGCCCGGGCCTACGAGCAGTACTTC
CDR3aa: CSARENARAYEQYF

j_gene: TRBJ2-7
v_gene: TRBV5-6
d_gene: .
abundance: many
CDR3nt: TGTGCCAGCAGCTCGACAGGTCTCGAGCAGTACTTC
CDR3aa: CASSSTGLEQYF

j_gene: TRBJ2-2
v_gene: TRBV6-5
d_gene: TRBD2
abundance: few
CDR3nt: TGTGCCAGCAGTCTCCTGACTAGCGGGAGGCCCGGGGAGCTGTTTTTT
CDR3aa: CASSLLTSGRPGELFF

j_gene: TRBJ1-2
v_gene: TRBV6-5
d_gene: .
abundance: .
CDR3nt: TGTGTCAGCAGCTACACCGGGTTCTATGGCTACACCTTC
CDR3aa: CVSSYTGFYGYTF

j_gene: TRBJ1-1
v_gene: TRBV29-1
d_gene: .
abundance: .
CDR3nt: TGCAGCGTTGAAGATTTGGCCCCGTCAGGGCGGGAGAACACTGAAGCTTTCTTT
CDR3aa: CSVEDLAPSGRENTEAFF

j_gene: TRBJ1-2
v_gene: TRBV5-8
d_gene: TRBD1
abundance: many
CDR3nt: TGTGCCAGCAGCTTTTCCCAGGGGGCCGAGCATGGCTACACCTTC
CDR3aa: CASSFSQGAEHGYTF

j_gene: TRBJ1-2
v_gene: TRBV30
d_gene: .
abundance: few
CDR3nt: TGTGCCTGGAGTGTAAGGCAAGAGTATGGCTACGCCTTC
CDR3aa: CAWSVRQEYGYAF

j_gene: TRBJ2-3
v_gene: TRBV20-1
d_gene: TRBD2
abundance: .
CDR3nt: TGCAGTGCGCGGACTAGGGACTCCACCGATACGCAGTATTTT
CDR3aa: CSARTRDSTDTQYF

j_gene: TRBJ2-7
v_gene: TRBV20-1
d_gene: TRBD2
abundance: many
CDR3nt: TGCAGTGCTGGCTTGGGGGTGTTTAGCGGGAGTCGGTACGAGCAGTACTTC
CDR3aa: CSAGLGVFSGSRYEQYF

j_gene: TRBJ2-1
v_gene: TRBV5-1
d_gene: .
abundance: many
CDR3nt: TGCGCCAGCAGCCCGGCCGCCCGGTTCTTC
CDR3aa: CASSPAARFF

j_gene: TRBJ1-2
v_gene: TRBV5-4
d_gene: TRBD1
abundance: many
CDR3nt: TGTGCCAGCAGCGTAAGGGACAGGGCAGGTGGCTACACCTTC
CDR3aa: CASSVRDRAGGYTF

j_gene: TRBJ2-5
v_gene: TRBV18
d_gene: TRBD1
abundance: many
CDR3nt: TGTGCCAGCTCACTAGGGACAGGGATTCAAGAGACCCAGTACTTC
CDR3aa: CASSLGTGIQETQYF

j_gene: TRBJ1-4
v_gene: TRBV7-6
d_gene: .
abundance: once
CDR3nt: TGTGCCAGCAGCTGGCTCGGGTCGGAAGCAACTAATGAAAAACTGTTCTTT
CDR3aa: CASSWLGSEATNEKLFF

j_gene: TRBJ2-7
v_gene: TRBV20-1
d_gene: TRBD2
abundance: .
CDR3nt: TGCAGTGCACGTAGCGGGAGGGCCCAAGGGTACGAGCAGTACTTC
CDR3aa: CSARSGRAQGYEQYF

j_gene: TRBJ1-5
v_gene: TRBV4-1
d_gene: .
abundance: many
CDR3nt: TGCGCCAGCAGCCAGGTAGTAGGTCAGCCCCAGCATTTT
CDR3aa: CASSQVVGQPQHF

j_gene: TRBJ1-6
v_gene: TRBV6-1
d_gene: TRBD1
abundance: many
CDR3nt: TGTGCCAGCAGTGAGACGGGACAGGGGAGCGCCTGGAATTCACCCCTCCACTTT
CDR3aa: CASSETGQGSAWNSPLHF

j_gene: TRBJ2-3
v_gene: TRBV7-4
d_gene: TRBD2
abundance: .
CDR3nt: TGTGCCAGCAGCTTAGAAGCGGGAGGAGACCGCACAGATACGCAGTATTTT
CDR3aa: CASSLEAGGDRTDTQYF

j_gene: TRBJ2-7
v_gene: TRBV20-1
d_gene: TRBD2
abundance: many
CDR3nt: TGCAGTGCTGCAATAGCGGGGGGGTACTACGAGCAGTACTTC
CDR3aa: CSAAIAGGYYEQYF

j_gene: TRBJ1-4
v_gene: TRBV11-2
d_gene: TRBD1
abundance: many
CDR3nt: TGTGCCAGCAGCCGGGACAGAAATGAAAAACTGTTTTTT
CDR3aa: CASSRDRNEKLFF

j_gene: TRBJ2-3
v_gene: TRBV11-2
d_gene: .
abundance: many
CDR3nt: TGTGCCAGCGTGAGGTGGAGGACAGATACGCAGTATTTT
CDR3aa: CASVRWRTDTQYF

j_gene: TRBJ2-2
v_gene: TRBV5-1
d_gene: TRBD2
abundance: many
CDR3nt: TGCGCCAGCAGCCTCTCGGTACTAGCGGGGTCGAACACCGGGGAGCTGTTTTTT
CDR3aa: CASSLSVLAGSNTGELFF

j_gene: TRBJ2-2
v_gene: TRBV12-3/TRBV12-4
d_gene: TRBD2
abundance: once
CDR3nt: TGTACCATGAAGGGGCAAGACTGGAGCGGGAGTGGCGGGGAGCTGTTTTTT
CDR3aa: CTMKGQDWSGSGGELFF

j_gene: TRBJ2-2
v_gene: TRBV18
d_gene: .
abundance: many
CDR3nt: TGTGCCAGCTCACCCGCCCTCGAAGGGATCACCGGGGAGCTGTTTTTT
CDR3aa: CASSPALEGITGELFF

j_gene: TRBJ2-1
v_gene: TRBV7-2
d_gene: TRBD2
abundance: .
CDR3nt: TGTGCCAGCAGCTTGCAAGCGGGGGCTCATTACAATGAGCAGTTCTTC
CDR3aa: CASSLQAGAHYNEQFF

j_gene: TRBJ2-7
v_gene: TRBV9
d_gene: .
abundance: many
CDR3nt: TGTGCCAGCAGCGAATACAGTGCCCCCCTCTACGAGCAGTACTTC
CDR3aa: CASSEYSAPLYEQYF

j_gene: TRBJ2-3
v_gene: TRBV5-6
d_gene: TRBD2
abundance: many
CDR3nt: TGTGCCAGCAGCTTGGCCCCGGGGGGGGCAGATACGCAGTATTTT
CDR3aa: CASSLAPGGADTQYF

j_gene: TRBJ2-7
v_gene: TRBV6-1
d_gene: TRBD1
abundance: many
CDR3nt: TGTGCCAGCAGCAGGGGGCGCGAGCAGTACTTC
CDR3aa: CASSRGREQYF

j_gene: TRBJ2-6
v_gene: TRBV5-1
d_gene: .
abundance: .
CDR3nt: TGTGCCAGCAGCCTTGGAGGGCCCACTGAAGCTTTC
CDR3aa: CASSLGGPTEAF

j_gene: TRBJ2-5
v_gene: TRBV11-2
d_gene: .
abundance: .
CDR3nt: TGTGCCAGCAGCTTCAAGCCGACTACCGCGGGTGAGACCCAGTACTTC
CDR3aa: CASSFKPTTAGETQYF

j_gene: TRBJ1-3
v_gene: TRBV19
d_gene: .
abundance: many
CDR3nt: TGTGCCAGTAGTATCAGCGGCTACTCTGGAAACACCATATATTTT
CDR3aa: CASSISGYSGNTIYF

j_gene: TRBJ2-7
v_gene: TRBV20-1
d_gene: TRBD1
abundance: many
CDR3nt: TGCAGTGCTCAAACGCAGGGGGCCCCCCCCTACGAGCAGTACTTC
CDR3aa: CSAQTQGAPPYEQYF

j_gene: TRBJ1-6
v_gene: TRBV11-2
d_gene: TRBD1
abundance: .
CDR3nt: TGTGCCAGCAGCTCCCGGGACAGATATAATTCACCCCTCCGCTTT
CDR3aa: CASSSRDRYNSPLRF

j_gene: TRBJ2-1
v_gene: TRBV12-5
d_gene: .
abundance: .
CDR3nt: TGTGCTAGTGGTTTCTCGACACGGGGAGATGAGCAGTTCTTC
CDR3aa: CASGFSTRGDEQFF